This T cell receptor beta chain was recorded in a study of post-analysis software for immune sequencing data. At the level of the study: Recorded subtypes: relapsing-remitting, secondary progressive, progressive-relapsing; some patients unannotated. Study-level results: Patients carried roughly 5 TRBV segments more frequently than controls did, and TRBV5-6, TRBV5-1 and TRBV20-1 were among them.

This clonotype has just a few counts. What it binds is unknown. The germline V and J ends were trimmed by 3 bases and 1 base, with 12 bases remaining between them. The CDR3 is 15 amino acids. CDR1 is MDHEN, CDR2 SYDVKM, per germline. Carried by the TCR beta cDNA libraries were unique molecular identifiers. Once roughly 1 to 10 million T cells were used, roughly 0.5 million cDNA molecules resulted. One entry per CDR3 protein results from TCRdb running MiXCR on the PCR reads. This table holds some 500,000 distinct CDR3 sequences, over 35% found once. This sequence joins TRBV28 and TRBJ2-5; the D gene is possibly TRBD2 (6 bases). Sequencing was done on a sample of blood. The receptor's source is a girl under 18 with multiple sclerosis. DNA for the CDR3: TGTGCCAGCAGTTTTTTAGCAGCGGGCCAAGAGACCCAGTACTTC. Translating it yields CASSFLAAGQETQYF.